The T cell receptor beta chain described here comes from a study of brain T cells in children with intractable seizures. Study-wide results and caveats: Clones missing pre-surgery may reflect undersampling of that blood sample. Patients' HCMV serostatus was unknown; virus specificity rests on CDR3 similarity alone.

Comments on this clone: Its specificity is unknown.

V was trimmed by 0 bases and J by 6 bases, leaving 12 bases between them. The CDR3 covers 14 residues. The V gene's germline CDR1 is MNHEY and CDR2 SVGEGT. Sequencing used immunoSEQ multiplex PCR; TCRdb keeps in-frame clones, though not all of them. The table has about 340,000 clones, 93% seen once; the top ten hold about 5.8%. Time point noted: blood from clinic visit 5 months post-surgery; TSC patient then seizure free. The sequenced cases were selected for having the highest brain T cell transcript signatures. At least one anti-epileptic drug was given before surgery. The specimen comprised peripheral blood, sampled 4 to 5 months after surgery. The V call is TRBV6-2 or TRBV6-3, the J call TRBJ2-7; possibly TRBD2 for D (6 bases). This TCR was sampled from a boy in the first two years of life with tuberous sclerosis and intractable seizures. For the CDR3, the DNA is TGTGCCAGCAGTTACTCGCCGCGGGGAGCCGAGCAGTACTTC. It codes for CASSYSPRGAEQYF.